This T cell receptor (beta chain) was sequenced for a study of spatial heterogeneity in lung cancer (dated by TCRdb to the late 2010s). About the study as a whole: Beta-chain transcripts were consistently detected in greater numbers than alpha-chain transcripts, which likely reflected higher beta-chain transcript abundance. In the raw uncorrected reads, each unique combination of TCR and UMI appeared more than ten times on average. TCR alpha and beta repertoires were quantitatively compared across multiple tumor regions, matched nontumor lung and blood in non-small cell lung cancer. Nonsynonymous mutation counts, determined by whole-exome sequencing of tumor tissue, were related to features of the TCR repertoire. Both alpha and beta chains were TCR-sequenced in hundreds of tumor regions, fewer than 80 matched nontumor lung samples and around 50 PBMC samples obtained at surgery. Beyond this particular receptor, the publication reports: Ubiquitous expanded tumor TCRs were found in blood more often at tumor resection than at routine follow-up. Additional single-cell paired TCR alpha and beta sequencing was considered necessary to confirm, at a functional level, the hypothesis that regional TCRs recognize regional mutations.

To note about this clonotype: Its cognate antigen has yet to be identified. There are no base qualities to consult, and no much larger clone falls within one base.

Interpreted using the paper, the time point label stands for: sample taken at primary tumor resection. Whole RNA extracted from tumor and nontumor lung tissue, or from cryopreserved PBMC samples, was used for TCR sequencing without cell sorting. Samples were obtained from around 72 patients with early-stage, untreated non-small cell lung cancer from the lung TRACERx cohort. Only patients for whom sufficient RNA was available from at least two tumor regions were selected for TCR sequencing. Library method: 5' RACE. The sequencer was a NextSeq 500. In the TCR library protocol, a unique molecular identifier was attached to each TCR cDNA molecule so that PCR and sequencing errors could be corrected. In the source study's methods: TCR identification, UMI-based error correction and CDR3 extraction were performed with Decombinator tools. TCRs above a frequency of 2 per 1,000, corresponding to the top 1% of the tumor frequency distribution, were defined as expanded. Renyi diversity was calculated using the R vegan package after each repertoire was subsampled 100 times to 5,000 TCRs. CDR3 similarity networks were constructed using string-kernel similarity of amino acid triplets, with links drawn between CDR3s whose pairwise similarity was above 0.82. The public reads were reanalyzed by TCRdb: fastp trimming at Q25, MiXCR alignment, in-frame beta chains only. One record per CDR3 amino acid sequence lists the most common genes and DNA. TCRdb's processing, not the study's, gives the V and J calls here. This sample has approximately 52,000 distinct CDR3 sequences in its table, and less than 5.5% of those were observed once. The ten biggest clones cover more than 9.5% of the sample.

Trimming takes 9 bases from V and 1 base from J, and the germline ends sit 28 bases apart. From the cysteine through the phenylalanine, the CDR3 covers 18 amino acids. Left in the record is the CDR3 DNA by itself, 54 bases read in frame from the first base. For CDR1 and CDR2, the germline V gene (reference sequence) lists LNHDA and SQIVND. The origin of this receptor is a male donor with early-stage non-small cell lung cancer. The chain was built from TRBV19 and TRBJ2-7, and TRBD2 may be the D gene, going by 8 matching bases. Sequencing was performed on PBMCs, taken at surgery. The CDR3: CASSSQGRSAGESYEQYF. The base sequence is TGTGCCAGCTCTTCACAGGGGAGGTCAGCGGGAGAGTCCTACGAGCAGTACTTC.